This T cell receptor beta chain was identified during a study of cytomegalovirus exposure and HLA in healthy donors. In the study overall: The 95 to 150 validation repertoires used the same platform as the 650 to 750 first-cohort repertoires, a later analysis reported.

Study observations and caveats: The listing of approximately 160 TCR beta chains classed them as cytomegalovirus-associated.

A note on this clone: Its antigen is unknown.

The germline CDR1 and CDR2 sequences are SNHLY and FYNNEI. CDR3 length equals 14 residues. Losses at the gene ends were 4 bases for V and 3 bases for J; bases not matched to a gene: 3. Profiled with immunoSEQ multiplex PCR; TCRdb holds only in-frame clones, not every one. Of 150,000 to 200,000 clones in the sample, 84% were seen once. This receptor was identified in a man aged 30-40 years in good health and CMV-seropositive. The V gene is TRBV2, the J gene TRBJ2-7; 10 nucleotides align to TRBD1. Material for sequencing was PBMCs. The CDR3 DNA follows: TGTGCCAGCAGTGGGACAGGGGGGTACTACGAGCAGTACTTC. Translation gives CASSGTGGYYEQYF.